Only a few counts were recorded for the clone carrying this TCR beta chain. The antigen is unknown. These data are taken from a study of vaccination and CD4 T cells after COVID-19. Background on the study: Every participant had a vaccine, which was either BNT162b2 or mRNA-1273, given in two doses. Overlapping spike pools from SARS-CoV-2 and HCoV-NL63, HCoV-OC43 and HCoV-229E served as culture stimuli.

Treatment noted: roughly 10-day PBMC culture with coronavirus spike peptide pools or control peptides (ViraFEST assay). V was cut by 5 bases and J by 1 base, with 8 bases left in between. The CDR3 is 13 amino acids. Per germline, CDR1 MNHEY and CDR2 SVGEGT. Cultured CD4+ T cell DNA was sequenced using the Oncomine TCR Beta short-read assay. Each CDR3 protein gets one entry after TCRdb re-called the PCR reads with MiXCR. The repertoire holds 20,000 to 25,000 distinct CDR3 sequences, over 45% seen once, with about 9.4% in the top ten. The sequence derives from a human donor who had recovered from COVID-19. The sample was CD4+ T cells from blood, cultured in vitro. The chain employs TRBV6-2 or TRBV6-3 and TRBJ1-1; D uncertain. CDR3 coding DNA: TGTGCCAGCAGTCCCTCGGCGAACACTGAAGCTTTCTTT. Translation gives CASSPSANTEAFF.